This TCR beta chain stems from a study of vaccination effects on CD4 cells after COVID-19. Study background: Following the second dose by a median of 72 days, the post-vaccine samples were obtained.

There are a few counts of this clone. Its antigen is undetermined. Antigen-specific CD4+ T cells expanded by the ViraFEST assay with viral peptide pools were then sequenced. When around ten days of culture had elapsed, CD4+ T cells were isolated. It was two doses of either the BNT162b2 or mRNA-1273 vaccine that participants received. Vaccine recipients lacked prior SARS-CoV-2 infection and had negative nucleocapsid antibodies. Both day 3 and day 7 saw half the medium replaced with IL-2 medium. CDR1 and CDR2 from the germline V gene are KGHSH and LQKENI. Trimming left V 5 bases short and J 11 bases short, with 15 bases between. The CDR3 length is 12 residues. Assay: immunoSEQ multiplex PCR; the TCRdb copy retains only in-frame clones and omits some. The sample includes 23,000 or so clones, roughly four fifths of them seen just once.

This chain joins TRBV18 and TRBJ1-2; tentative D call: TRBD1 (5 bases). This receptor was taken from a human donor who received a COVID-19 vaccine. Some clones in this sample may be carry-over from other donors' samples. The material was CD4+ T cells from PBMCs cultured with SARS-CoV-2 spike peptides, obtained after COVID-19 vaccination. CDR3 nucleotides: TGTGCCAGCTCAACCGGGACGGCATTATACACCTTC. This codes for CASSTGTALYTF.